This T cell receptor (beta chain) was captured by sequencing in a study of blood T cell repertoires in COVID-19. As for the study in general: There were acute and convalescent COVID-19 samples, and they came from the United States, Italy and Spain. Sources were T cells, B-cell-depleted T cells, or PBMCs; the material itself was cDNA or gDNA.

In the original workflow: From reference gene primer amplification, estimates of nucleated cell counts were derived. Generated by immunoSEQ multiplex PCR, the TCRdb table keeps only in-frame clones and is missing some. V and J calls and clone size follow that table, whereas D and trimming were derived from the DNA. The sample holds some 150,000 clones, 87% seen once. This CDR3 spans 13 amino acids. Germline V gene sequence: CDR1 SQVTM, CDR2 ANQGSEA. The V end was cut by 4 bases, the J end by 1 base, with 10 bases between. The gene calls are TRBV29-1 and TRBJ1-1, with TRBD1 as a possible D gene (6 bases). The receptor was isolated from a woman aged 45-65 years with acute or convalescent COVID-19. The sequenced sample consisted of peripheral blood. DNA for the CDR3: TGCAGCGTTGCCAGGACAGCGAACACTGAAGCTTTCTTT. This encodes CSVARTANTEAFF.